This is a list of T cell receptor beta chains from one sample in a study of shared clonotypes between healthy human individuals. This table comes from immunoSEQ multiplex PCR, and its TCRdb copy is limited to in-frame clones, with some not included. The sample consists of roughly 2,300,000 clones, roughly 90% of them appearing once. Sequenced sample: naive CD4+ T cells from PBMCs. The receptors originated from a man aged 18 to 29 in good health. Some clones in this sample may be carry-over from other donors' samples. CDR3s include the opening cysteine and the closing phenylalanine or tryptophan. Fields, in order: V gene, CDR3 length, CDR3 protein.

v_gene: TRBV19
len: 17
CDR3aa: CASSRGLAGGARNEQFF

v_gene: TRBV5-3
len: 18
CDR3aa: CARRWRDRVGDSGNTIYF

v_gene: TRBV5-1
len: 14
CDR3aa: CASSLSLAGDEQFF

v_gene: TRBV5-1
len: 14
CDR3aa: CASSSTGTRHEQYF

v_gene: TRBV21-1
len: 16
CDR3aa: CASSKAPSGADETQYF

v_gene: TRBV7-2
len: 12
CDR3aa: CASSLAGFVRFF

v_gene: TRBV27
len: 17
CDR3aa: CASSFVGQGALNEKLFF

v_gene: TRBV6-5
len: 14
CDR3aa: CASSYTREGTEAFF

v_gene: TRBV2
len: 16
CDR3aa: CASMRETGVNTGELFF

v_gene: TRBV19
len: 18
CDR3aa: CASSGTMGQGAWDTEAFF

v_gene: TRBV9
len: 14
CDR3aa: CASSAAGTTYEQYF

v_gene: TRBV10-3
len: 13
CDR3aa: CALRDVRTDTQYF

v_gene: TRBV4-3
len: 14
CDR3aa: CASSQESAGYEQYF

v_gene: TRBV5-8
len: 16
CDR3aa: CASSPGTSGRSDTQYF

v_gene: TRBV14
len: 13
CDR3aa: CASSPPRPTRYTF

v_gene: TRBV27
len: 13
CDR3aa: CASSLSRQGGYTF

v_gene: TRBV13
len: 17
CDR3aa: CASSRSLAGVAKNIQYF

v_gene: TRBV5-1
len: 15
CDR3aa: CASSLRLTAAYGYTF

v_gene: TRBV28
len: 19
CDR3aa: CASRFPRRTSGRGTYEQYF

v_gene: TRBV28
len: 14
CDR3aa: CASSTTGPYNEQFF

v_gene: TRBV10-3
len: 13
CDR3aa: CVYPPRISYEQYF

v_gene: TRBV28
len: 13
CDR3aa: CASSIIRRTEAFF

v_gene: TRBV28
len: 17
CDR3aa: CASSLLVGALGAGELFF

v_gene: TRBV11-2
len: 15
CDR3aa: CASSPLRGHGETQYF

v_gene: TRBV2
len: 13
CDR3aa: CASRPGKPYEQYF

v_gene: TRBV7-9
len: 17
CDR3aa: CASSLGRGGRGKSEAFF

v_gene: TRBV11-3
len: 17
CDR3aa: CASSPGRGMPNQETQYF

v_gene: TRBV25-1
len: 16
CDR3aa: CASSAFGDSGANVLTF

v_gene: TRBV2
len: 11
CDR3aa: CASLVGPEAFF

v_gene: TRBV5-6
len: 12
CDR3aa: CASSPGRDRPIF

v_gene: TRBV7-2
len: 14
CDR3aa: CANSPRGGEYEQYF

v_gene: TRBV5-1
len: 11
CDR3aa: CASRNTGELFF

v_gene: TRBV12-5
len: 16
CDR3aa: CASGRGLAGGPDTQYF

v_gene: TRBV2
len: 14
CDR3aa: CASSVGLLNYGYTF

v_gene: TRBV7-8
len: 15
CDR3aa: CASSLGTGGRQPQHF

v_gene: TRBV28
len: 15
CDR3aa: CASRARDGGNYGYTF

v_gene: TRBV5-1
len: 12
CDR3aa: CASSFQGYEQYF

v_gene: TRBV19
len: 19
CDR3aa: CASAPGYESMGYSNQPQHF

v_gene: TRBV11-2
len: 14
CDR3aa: CASRASSSSYEQYF

v_gene: TRBV15
len: 17
CDR3aa: CATSRADLALLGDTQYF

v_gene: TRBV7-9
len: 13
CDR3aa: CASSSGGGETQYF

v_gene: TRBV5-4
len: 12
CDR3aa: CASSSEYQPQHF

v_gene: TRBV28
len: 12
CDR3aa: CASLQGAGELFF

v_gene: TRBV28
len: 14
CDR3aa: CASSRQDRSEKLFF

v_gene: TRBV5-1
len: 15
CDR3aa: CASSWGTGLNEKLFF